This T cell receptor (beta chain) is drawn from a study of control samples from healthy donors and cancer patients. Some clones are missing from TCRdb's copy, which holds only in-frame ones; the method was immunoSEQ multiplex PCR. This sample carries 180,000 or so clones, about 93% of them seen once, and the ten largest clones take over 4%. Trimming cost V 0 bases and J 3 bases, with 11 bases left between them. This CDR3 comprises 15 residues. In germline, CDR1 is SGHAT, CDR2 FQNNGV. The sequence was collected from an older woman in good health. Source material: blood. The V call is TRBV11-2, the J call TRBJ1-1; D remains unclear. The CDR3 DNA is TGTGCCAGCAGCTTAGAGGGGTCCTTCTACACTGAAGCTTTCTTT. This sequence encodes CASSLEGSFYTEAFF.